This T cell receptor (beta chain) was found in a study of cytomegalovirus exposure and HLA in healthy donors. This PCR relied on a set of 60 Vbeta primers and 13 Jbeta primers. Profiled with immunoSEQ multiplex PCR; TCRdb holds only in-frame clones, not every one. The sample holds under 150,000 clones, roughly 79% seen once. This CDR3 is built from 16 residues. CDR1 and CDR2 from the germline V gene are LNHDA and SQIVND (reference sequence). The V gene end was trimmed by 5 bases and the J gene end by 7 bases; junction bases not matched to a gene: 12. Sequenced: PBMCs. The chain joins TRBV19 to TRBJ2-1; TRBD1 aligns across 9 bases. This sequence originates from a man younger than 35 in good health and CMV-seronegative. The CDR3 sequence is CASSPTGTGSRNEQFF. CDR3 sequence (DNA): TGTGCCAGTAGTCCCACAGGGACAGGGAGCAGGAATGAGCAGTTCTTC.